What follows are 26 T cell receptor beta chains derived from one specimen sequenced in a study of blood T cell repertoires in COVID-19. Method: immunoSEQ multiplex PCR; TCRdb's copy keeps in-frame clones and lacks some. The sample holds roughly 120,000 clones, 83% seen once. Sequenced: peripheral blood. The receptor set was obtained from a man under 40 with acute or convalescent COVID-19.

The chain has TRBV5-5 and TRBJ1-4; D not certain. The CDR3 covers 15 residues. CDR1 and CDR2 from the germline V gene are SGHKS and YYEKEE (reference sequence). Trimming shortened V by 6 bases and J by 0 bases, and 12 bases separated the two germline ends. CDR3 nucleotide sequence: TGTGCCAGCACCGGGAGGGCATCAACTAATGAAAAACTGTTTTTT. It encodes CASTGRASTNEKLFF.

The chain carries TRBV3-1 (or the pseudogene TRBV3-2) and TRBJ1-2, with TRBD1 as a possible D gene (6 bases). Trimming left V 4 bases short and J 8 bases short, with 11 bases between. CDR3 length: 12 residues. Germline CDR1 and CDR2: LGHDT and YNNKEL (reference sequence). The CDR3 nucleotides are TGTGCCAGCAGCCTTCAGGGGTTGGGCTACACCTTC. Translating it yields CASSLQGLGYTF.

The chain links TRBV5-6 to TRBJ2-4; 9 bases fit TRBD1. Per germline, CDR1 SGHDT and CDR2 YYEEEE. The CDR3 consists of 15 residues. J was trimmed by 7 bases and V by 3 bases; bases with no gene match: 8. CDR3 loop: CASSSDRGKENIQYF. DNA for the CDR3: TGTGCCAGCAGCTCGGACAGGGGAAAGGAGAACATTCAGTACTTC.

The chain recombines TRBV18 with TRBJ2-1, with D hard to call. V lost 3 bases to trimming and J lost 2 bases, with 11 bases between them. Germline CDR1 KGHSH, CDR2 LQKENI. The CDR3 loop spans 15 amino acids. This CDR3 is CASSPRETAYNEQFF. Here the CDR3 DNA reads TGTGCCAGCTCACCCAGAGAGACTGCCTACAATGAGCAGTTCTTC.

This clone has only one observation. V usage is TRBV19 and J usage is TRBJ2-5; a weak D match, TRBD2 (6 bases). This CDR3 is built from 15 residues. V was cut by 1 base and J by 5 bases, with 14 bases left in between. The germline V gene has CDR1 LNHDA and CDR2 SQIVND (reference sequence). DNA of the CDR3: TGTGCCAGTAGTATAGGGGGGGTCGGCGGGGAGACCCAGTACTTC. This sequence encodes CASSIGGVGGETQYF.

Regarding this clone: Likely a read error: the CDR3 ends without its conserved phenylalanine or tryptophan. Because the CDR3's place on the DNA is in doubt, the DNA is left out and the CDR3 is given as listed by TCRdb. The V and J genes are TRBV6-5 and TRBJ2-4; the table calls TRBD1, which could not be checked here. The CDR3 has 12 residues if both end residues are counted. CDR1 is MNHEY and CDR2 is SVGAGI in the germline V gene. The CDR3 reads CASSHPGQGAVV.

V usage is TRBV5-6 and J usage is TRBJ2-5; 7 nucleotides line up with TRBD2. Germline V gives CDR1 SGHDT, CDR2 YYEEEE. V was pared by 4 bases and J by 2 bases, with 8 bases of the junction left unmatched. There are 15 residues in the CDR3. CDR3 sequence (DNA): TGTGCCAGCAGCACATCAAGCGGGGTTCAAGAGACCCAGTACTTC. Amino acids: CASSTSSGVQETQYF.

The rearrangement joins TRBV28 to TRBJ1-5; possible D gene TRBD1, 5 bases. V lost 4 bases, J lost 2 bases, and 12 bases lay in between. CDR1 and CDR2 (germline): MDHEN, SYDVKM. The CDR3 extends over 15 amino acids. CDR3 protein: CASSWGDMGNQPQHF. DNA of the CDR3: TGTGCCAGCAGTTGGGGCGACATGGGCAATCAGCCCCAGCATTTT.

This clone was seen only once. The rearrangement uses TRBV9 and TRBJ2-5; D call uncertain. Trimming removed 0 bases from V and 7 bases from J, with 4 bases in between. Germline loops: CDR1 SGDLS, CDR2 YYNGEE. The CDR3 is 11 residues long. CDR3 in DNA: TGTGCCAGCAGCGTAGGGGCGACCCAGTACTTC. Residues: CASSVGATQYF.

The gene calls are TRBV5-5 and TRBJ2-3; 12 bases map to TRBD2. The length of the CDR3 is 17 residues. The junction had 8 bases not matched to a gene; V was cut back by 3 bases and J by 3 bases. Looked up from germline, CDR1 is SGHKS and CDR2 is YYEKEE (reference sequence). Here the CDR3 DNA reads TGTGCCAGCAGCTCACACCAGACTAGCGGGGGTACAGATACGCAGTATTTT. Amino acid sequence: CASSSHQTSGGTDTQYF.

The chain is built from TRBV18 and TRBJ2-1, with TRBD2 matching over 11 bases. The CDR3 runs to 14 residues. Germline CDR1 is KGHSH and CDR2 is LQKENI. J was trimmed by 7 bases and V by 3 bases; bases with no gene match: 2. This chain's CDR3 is CASSPLAGGNEQFF. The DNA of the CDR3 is TGTGCCAGCTCACCGCTAGCGGGAGGTAATGAGCAGTTCTTC.

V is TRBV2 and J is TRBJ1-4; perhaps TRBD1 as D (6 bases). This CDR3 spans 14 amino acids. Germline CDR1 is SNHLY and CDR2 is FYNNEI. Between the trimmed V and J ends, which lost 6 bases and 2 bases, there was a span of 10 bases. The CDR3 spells CASRAGATNEKLFF. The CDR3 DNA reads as TGTGCCAGCAGAGCAGGGGCGACTAATGAAAAACTGTTTTTT.

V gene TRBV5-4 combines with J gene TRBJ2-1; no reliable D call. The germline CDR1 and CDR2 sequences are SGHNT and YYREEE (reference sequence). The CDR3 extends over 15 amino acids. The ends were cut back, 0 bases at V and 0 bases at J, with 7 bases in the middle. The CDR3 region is CASSLGVSSYNEQFF. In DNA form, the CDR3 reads TGTGCCAGCAGCTTGGGCGTGAGCTCCTACAATGAGCAGTTCTTC.

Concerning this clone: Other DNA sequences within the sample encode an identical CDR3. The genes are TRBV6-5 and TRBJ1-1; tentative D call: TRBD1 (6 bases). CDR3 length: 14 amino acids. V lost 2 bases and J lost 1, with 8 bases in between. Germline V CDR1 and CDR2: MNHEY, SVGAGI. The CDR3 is CASSYQGTNTEAFF. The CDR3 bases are TGTGCCAGCAGTTACCAGGGGACGAACACTGAAGCTTTCTTT.

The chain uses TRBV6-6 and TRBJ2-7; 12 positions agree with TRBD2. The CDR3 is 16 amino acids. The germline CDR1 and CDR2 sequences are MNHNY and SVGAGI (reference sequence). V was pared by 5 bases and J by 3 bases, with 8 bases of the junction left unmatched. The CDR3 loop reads CASSPRLAGVSYEQYF. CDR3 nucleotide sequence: TGTGCCAGCAGTCCACGACTAGCGGGGGTAAGCTACGAGCAGTACTTC.

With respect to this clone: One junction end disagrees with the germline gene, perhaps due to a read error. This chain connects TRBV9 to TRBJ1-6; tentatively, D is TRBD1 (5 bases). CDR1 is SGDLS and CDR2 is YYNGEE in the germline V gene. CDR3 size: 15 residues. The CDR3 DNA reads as TGTGCCAGCAGCGTAGGACAGTCCTCTAATTCACCCCTCCACTTT. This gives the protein CASSVGQSSNSPLHF. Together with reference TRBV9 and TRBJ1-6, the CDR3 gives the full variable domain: DSGVTQTPKHLITATGQRVTLRCSPRSGDLSVYWYQQSLDQGLQFLIQYYNGEERAKGNILERFSAQQFPDLHSELNLSSLELGDSALYFCASSVGQSSNSPLHFGNGTRLTVT.

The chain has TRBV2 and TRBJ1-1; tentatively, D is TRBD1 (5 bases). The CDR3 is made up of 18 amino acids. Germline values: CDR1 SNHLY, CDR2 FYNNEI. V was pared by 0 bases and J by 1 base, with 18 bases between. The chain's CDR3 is CASSEAPPRGLGNTEAFF. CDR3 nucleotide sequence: TGTGCCAGCAGTGAAGCCCCTCCCCGGGGGTTGGGGAACACTGAAGCTTTCTTT. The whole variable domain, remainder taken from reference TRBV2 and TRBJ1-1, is EPEVTQTPSHQVTQMGQEVILRCVPISNHLYFYWYRQILGQKVEFLVSFYNNEISEKSEIFDDQFSVERPDGSNFTLKIRSTKLEDSAMYFCASSEAPPRGLGNTEAFFGQGTRLTVV.

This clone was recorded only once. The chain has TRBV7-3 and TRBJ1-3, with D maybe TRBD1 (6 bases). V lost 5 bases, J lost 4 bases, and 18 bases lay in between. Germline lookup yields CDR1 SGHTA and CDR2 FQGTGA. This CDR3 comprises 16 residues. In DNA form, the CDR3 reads TGTGCCAGCAGCATACAGGGCAGAGGATCAGGAAACACCATATATTTT. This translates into CASSIQGRGSGNTIYF.

The CDR3 region has the DNA TGTGCCATCAGTGTCAGACAGGAGGATCAGCCCCAGCATTTT. Protein sequence: CAISVRQEDQPQHF. J is TRBJ1-5 and V is TRBV10-3; possibly TRBD1 for D (6 bases). Trimming pared 4 bases from V and 5 bases from J, leaving 12 bases between. Germline assignment: CDR1 ENHRY and CDR2 SYGVKD. The CDR3 is 14 amino acids.

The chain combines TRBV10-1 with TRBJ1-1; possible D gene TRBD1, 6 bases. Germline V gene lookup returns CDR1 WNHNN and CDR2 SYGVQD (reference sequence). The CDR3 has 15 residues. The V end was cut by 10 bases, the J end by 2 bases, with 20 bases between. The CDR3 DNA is TGCGCCATCGTTCCAGGGGATGGGGTTAACACTGAAGCTTTCTTT. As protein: CAIVPGDGVNTEAFF.

As DNA, the CDR3 is TGCGCCAGCAGCTCGACTAGCGGGAGGGAGGTGACAGATACGCAGTATTTT. This codes for CASSSTSGREVTDTQYF. The V and J genes are TRBV5-1 and TRBJ2-3; 14 nucleotides line up with TRBD2. The CDR3 consists of 17 residues. The germline gives CDR1 SGHRS, CDR2 YFSETQ. Trimming took 3 bases from V and 3 from J; bases not matched to a gene: 6. Using reference TRBV5-1 and TRBJ2-3 for the parts outside the CDR3, the full variable domain is KAGVTQTPRYLIKTRGQQVTLSCSPISGHRSVSWYQQTPGQGLQFLFEYFSETQRNKGNFPGRFSGRQFSNSRSEMNVSTLELGDSALYLCASSSTSGREVTDTQYFGPGTRLTVL.

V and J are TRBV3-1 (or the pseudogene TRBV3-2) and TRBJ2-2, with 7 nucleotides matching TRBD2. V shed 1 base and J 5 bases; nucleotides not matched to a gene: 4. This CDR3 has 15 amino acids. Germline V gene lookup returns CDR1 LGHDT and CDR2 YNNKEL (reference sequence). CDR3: CASSQGAGGTGELFF. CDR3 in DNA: TGTGCCAGCAGCCAAGGGGCCGGGGGGACCGGGGAGCTGTTTTTT.

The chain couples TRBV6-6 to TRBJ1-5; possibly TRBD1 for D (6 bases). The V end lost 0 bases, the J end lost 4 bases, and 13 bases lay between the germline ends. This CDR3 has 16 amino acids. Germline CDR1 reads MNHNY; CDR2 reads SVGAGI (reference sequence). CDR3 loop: CASSYSSRTVNQPQHF. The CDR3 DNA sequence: TGTGCCAGCAGTTACTCGAGTAGGACAGTAAATCAGCCCCAGCATTTT.

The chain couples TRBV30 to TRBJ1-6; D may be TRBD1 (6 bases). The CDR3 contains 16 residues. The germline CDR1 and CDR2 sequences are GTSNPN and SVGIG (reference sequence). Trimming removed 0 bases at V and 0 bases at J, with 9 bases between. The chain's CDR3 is CAWSVGQSSYNSPLHF. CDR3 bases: TGTGCCTGGAGTGTAGGACAGAGCTCCTATAATTCACCCCTCCACTTT.

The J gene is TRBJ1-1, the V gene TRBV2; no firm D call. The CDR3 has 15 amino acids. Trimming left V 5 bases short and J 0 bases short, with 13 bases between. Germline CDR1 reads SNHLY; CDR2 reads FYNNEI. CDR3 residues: CASSLRGALNTEAFF. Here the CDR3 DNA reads TGTGCCAGCAGTCTTCGAGGTGCCCTGAACACTGAAGCTTTCTTT.

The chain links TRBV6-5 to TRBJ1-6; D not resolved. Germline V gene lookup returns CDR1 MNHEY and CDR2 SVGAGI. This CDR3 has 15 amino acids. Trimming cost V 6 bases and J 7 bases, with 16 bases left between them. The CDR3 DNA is TGTGCCAGCAGCCCGGGGATGGGGTACAATTCACCCCTCCACTTT. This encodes CASSPGMGYNSPLHF.